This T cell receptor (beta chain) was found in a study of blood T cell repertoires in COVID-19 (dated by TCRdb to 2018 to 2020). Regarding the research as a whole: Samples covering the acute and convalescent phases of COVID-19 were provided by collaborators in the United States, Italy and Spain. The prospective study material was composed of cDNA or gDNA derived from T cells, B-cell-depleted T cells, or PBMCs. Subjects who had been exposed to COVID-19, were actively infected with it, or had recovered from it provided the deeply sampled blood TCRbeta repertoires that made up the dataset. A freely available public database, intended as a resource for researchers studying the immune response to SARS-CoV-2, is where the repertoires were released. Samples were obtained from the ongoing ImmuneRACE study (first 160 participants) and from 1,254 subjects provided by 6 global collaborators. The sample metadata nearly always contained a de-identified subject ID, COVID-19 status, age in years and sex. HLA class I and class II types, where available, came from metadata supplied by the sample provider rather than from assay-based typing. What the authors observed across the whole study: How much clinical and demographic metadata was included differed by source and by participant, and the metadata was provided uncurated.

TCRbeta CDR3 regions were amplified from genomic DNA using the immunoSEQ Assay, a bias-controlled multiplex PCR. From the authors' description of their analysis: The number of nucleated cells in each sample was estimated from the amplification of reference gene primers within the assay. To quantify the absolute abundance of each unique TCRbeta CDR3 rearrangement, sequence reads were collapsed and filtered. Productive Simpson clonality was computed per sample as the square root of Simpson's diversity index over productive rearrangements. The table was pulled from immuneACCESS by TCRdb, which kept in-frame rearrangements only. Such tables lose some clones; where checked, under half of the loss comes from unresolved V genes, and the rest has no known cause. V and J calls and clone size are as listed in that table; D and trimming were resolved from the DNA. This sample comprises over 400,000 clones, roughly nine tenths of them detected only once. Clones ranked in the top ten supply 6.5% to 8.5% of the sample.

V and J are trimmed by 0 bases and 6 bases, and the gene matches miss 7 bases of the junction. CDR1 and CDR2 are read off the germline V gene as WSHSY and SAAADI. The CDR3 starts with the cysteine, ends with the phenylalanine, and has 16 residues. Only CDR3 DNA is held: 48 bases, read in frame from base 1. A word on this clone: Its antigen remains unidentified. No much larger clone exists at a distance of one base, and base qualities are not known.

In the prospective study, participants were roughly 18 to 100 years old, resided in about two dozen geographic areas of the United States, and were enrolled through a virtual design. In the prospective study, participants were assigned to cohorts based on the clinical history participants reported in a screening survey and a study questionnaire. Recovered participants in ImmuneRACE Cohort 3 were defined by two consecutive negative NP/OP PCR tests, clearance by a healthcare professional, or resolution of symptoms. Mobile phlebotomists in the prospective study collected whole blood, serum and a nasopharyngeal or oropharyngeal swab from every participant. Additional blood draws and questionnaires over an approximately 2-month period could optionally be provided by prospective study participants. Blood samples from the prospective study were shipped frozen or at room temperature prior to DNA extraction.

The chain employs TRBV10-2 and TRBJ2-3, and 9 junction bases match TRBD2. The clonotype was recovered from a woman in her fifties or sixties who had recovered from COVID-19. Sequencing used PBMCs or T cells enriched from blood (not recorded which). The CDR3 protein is CASSESGSGGRDTQYF. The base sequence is TGCGCCAGCAGTGAGTCTGGTAGCGGGGGCCGGGATACGCAGTATTTT.